Listed below are T cell receptor beta chains from one sample, sequenced in a study of PD-L1 blockade in urothelial cancer. Here immunoSEQ multiplex PCR was the method, and the copy in TCRdb shows in-frame clones only, minus some. Seen here are about 95,000 clones, 90% observed once, and the top ten hold about 1.6%. Sequenced material: PBMCs, taken around atezolizumab (anti-PD-L1) treatment. All receptors derive from a man between 60 and 75 years old with urothelial cancer. CDR3s include the opening cysteine and the closing phenylalanine or tryptophan. A D gene is named only where the DNA matches it firmly. Size is omitted from some rows. Given values are once, few, many or a class for expanded clones.

D gene	clone size	V gene	J gene	CDR3 DNA	CDR3 protein
NA	NA	TRBV19	TRBJ1-4	TGTGCCAGTAGTATGGGTGACAGAGCAACTAATGAAAAACTGTTTTTT	CASSMGDRATNEKLFF
NA	once	TRBV5-1	TRBJ2-2	TGCGCCAGCAGCTTGCTAGATAACACCGGGGAGCTGTTTTTT	CASSLLDNTGELFF
TRBD1	NA	TRBV9	TRBJ1-1	TGTGCCAGCAGCGTAATGGCAGGGGGCGCCACTGAAGCTTTCTTT	CASSVMAGGATEAFF
TRBD2	NA	TRBV7-2	TRBJ2-1	TGTGCCAGCAGCTCCTCTCGGGGGGACTACAATGAGCAGTTCTTC	CASSSSRGDYNEQFF
NA	NA	TRBV5-6	TRBJ2-5	TGTGCCAGCAGCACGGGGGTCCAAGAGACCCAGTACTTC	CASSTGVQETQYF
TRBD1	NA	TRBV19	TRBJ2-7	TGTGCCAGTAGTACCGGACAGGGGGTGGGCTACGAGCAGTACTTC	CASSTGQGVGYEQYF
NA	NA	TRBV7-2	TRBJ2-3	TGTGCCAGCAGCGCCGATGATAAACAAATTACGCAGTATTTT	CASSADDKQITQYF
TRBD1	few	TRBV6-6	TRBJ2-3	TGTGCCAGCAGCCACAGGGGGAGCACAGATACGCAGTATTTT	CASSHRGSTDTQYF
NA	NA	TRBV5-4	TRBJ2-5	TGTGCCAGCAGCTTCACCGAGGCTGAAGAGACCCAGTACTTC	CASSFTEAEETQYF
NA	NA	TRBV7-9	TRBJ2-5	TGTGCCAGCAGCAAGCCGGGACTGAAGACCCAGTACTTC	CASSKPGLKTQYF
NA	NA	TRBV9	TRBJ2-5	TGTGCCAGCAGCTCGCGGGACTTTCAAGAGACCCAGTACTTC	CASSSRDFQETQYF
NA	once	TRBV5-1	TRBJ2-1	TGCGCCAGCAGCCAGGGTTGGGGATACAATGAGCAGTTCTTC	CASSQGWGYNEQFF
TRBD1	NA	TRBV2	TRBJ2-6	TGTGCCAGCAGGAACGACAGGGCCTTTCGAGGGGCCAACGTCCTGACTTTC	CASRNDRAFRGANVLTF
NA	NA	TRBV29-1	TRBJ2-3	TGCAGCGTTGCGAGGGCCTCAGGAGGGGGCACAGATACGCAGTATTTT	CSVARASGGGTDTQYF
NA	NA	TRBV2	TRBJ1-5	TGTGCCAGCAGTGAATGGGGGGGCAATCAGCCCCAGCATTTT	CASSEWGGNQPQHF
NA	NA	TRBV15	TRBJ1-1	TGTGCCACCAGCGGGCGTACAACGAACACTGAAGCTTTCTTT	CATSGRTTNTEAFF
TRBD1	NA	TRBV12-5	TRBJ1-2	TGTGCTAGTGGTTTGGATATGACAGGGGGAGTCGCCTTC	CASGLDMTGGVAF
NA	NA	TRBV7-2	TRBJ2-1	TGTGCCAGCAGATCGGGGGTAAATGAGCAGTTCTTC	CASRSGVNEQFF
NA	NA	TRBV5-1	TRBJ2-5	TGCGCCAGCAGCTTGGCCGGGTTGAGGGAGGTGGAGACCCAGTACTTC	CASSLAGLREVETQYF
NA	NA	TRBV5-4	TRBJ1-4	TGTGCCAGCAGCTTGGGCCCGAGCGACCCCAATGAAAAACTGTTTTTT	CASSLGPSDPNEKLFF
NA	NA	TRBV4-2	TRBJ2-1	TGTGCCAGCAGCCAAGGAACAGGGTCGGATGAGCAGTTCTTC	CASSQGTGSDEQFF
NA	NA	TRBV7-2	TRBJ2-2	TGTGCCAGCAGCTTAGCATTGAGTAACACCGGGGAGCTGTTTTTT	CASSLALSNTGELFF
TRBD2	NA	TRBV4-3	TRBJ2-3	TGCGCCAGCAGCCGGGGGGGGATTCGGATTTCTAGCACAGATACGCAGTATTTT	CASSRGGIRISSTDTQYF